This T cell receptor (beta chain) was found in a study of blood T cell repertoires in COVID-19. About the study: T cells, B-cell-depleted T cells, or PBMCs supplied cDNA or gDNA.

The Seattle patients joined while their infection was active and were tracked longitudinally afterward. Germline V gene lookup returns CDR1 SGHNT and CDR2 YENEEA. Trimming left V 5 bases short and J 0 bases short, with 8 bases between. This CDR3 contains 14 residues. TCRdb's copy holds only in-frame clones and misses some; the assay was immunoSEQ multiplex PCR. The repertoire includes fewer than 600,000 clones, 89% of them detected once, and roughly 0.84% sits in the top ten. The TCR sequence derives from a man aged 18 to 30 with COVID-19, enrolled during active disease. Material: peripheral blood. The chain joins TRBV11-3 to TRBJ2-1; D ambiguous. The CDR3 loop reads CASSPLRSYNEQFF. The CDR3 DNA sequence: TGTGCCAGCAGCCCCCTCCGCTCCTACAATGAGCAGTTCTTC.